The rows below give T cell receptor beta chains drawn from one sample of a study of a mutant IDH1 vaccine in newly diagnosed glioma. Their specific antigens are unknown. Generated by immunoSEQ multiplex PCR, the TCRdb table keeps only in-frame clones and is missing some. This table has some 70,000 clones, roughly 83% appearing once. The sample consisted of PBMCs, taken from a glioma patient whose treatment included an IDH1 peptide vaccine. The receptors were sampled from a man younger than 35 with glioma. Both conserved end residues are part of each CDR3. D genes are given only for firm matches. Rows may omit the clone size; those that give it use once, few, many or a size class.

>TRBJ2-2|NA|few|TRBV6-4
TGTGCCAGCAGTGACTTCCACACCGGGGAGCTGTTTTTT
CASSDFHTGELFF
>TRBJ1-1|NA|NA|TRBV7-2
TGTGCCAGCAGCTTAGGGGCGAACACTGAAGCTTTCTTT
CASSLGANTEAFF
>TRBJ1-3|TRBD1|NA|TRBV28
TGTGCCAGCAGTCCCTGGGACAGGGGAACGGGAAACACCATATATTTT
CASSPWDRGTGNTIYF
>TRBJ1-6|TRBD1|NA|TRBV6-1
TGTGCCAGCAGTGAAGAGTGGTCTAGACAGGGCCCGGGTCCCCTCCACTTT
CASSEEWSRQGPGPLHF
>TRBJ2-3|TRBD2|NA|TRBV7-2
TGTGCCAGCAGCAAGACACCGGGGGGGCCCGCAGATACGCAGTATTTT
CASSKTPGGPADTQYF
>TRBJ1-2|NA|NA|TRBV4-3
TGCGCCAGCAGCCAAGAGGCAACAGGACTACAAGGGGTCCACTATGGCTACACCTTC
CASSQEATGLQGVHYGYTF
>TRBJ2-1|TRBD2|NA|TRBV30
TGTGCCTGGAGTAAAACTAGCGATCATGAGCAGTTCTTC
CAWSKTSDHEQFF
>TRBJ2-1|NA|NA|TRBV4-3
TGCGCCAGCAGCCAAGATACGAGTGGGGAGCAGTTCTTC
CASSQDTSGEQFF
>TRBJ2-7|NA|NA|TRBV9
TGTGCCAGCAGCGTAGAACCAGGGACCTACGAGCAGTACTTC
CASSVEPGTYEQYF
>TRBJ2-2|TRBD1|NA|TRBV6-4
TGTGCCAGCAGCCAAACGCCGGGACAGGGCACCGGGGAGCTGTTTTTT
CASSQTPGQGTGELFF
>TRBJ1-1|NA|NA|TRBV6-5
TGTGCCAGCAGTGGTACGCCGAAGGACACTGAAGCTTTCTTT
CASSGTPKDTEAFF
>TRBJ1-3|NA|NA|TRBV7-9
TGTGCCAGCAGCCTGAGTGGAAACACCATATATTTT
CASSLSGNTIYF
>TRBJ1-5|TRBD1|NA|TRBV7-2
TGTGCCAGCAGCTTATTTAGCCGACAGGGAGGGCGTCAGCCCCAGCATTTT
CASSLFSRQGGRQPQHF
>TRBJ1-1|NA|few|TRBV20-1
TGCAGTGCTAGCTTTGGTGAAGCTTTCTTT
CSASFGEAFF
>TRBJ1-1|NA|NA|TRBV9
TGTGCCAGCAGCGTAGATGGCAGGGCAGCGTATGAAGCTTTCTTT
CASSVDGRAAYEAFF
>TRBJ2-3|NA|once|TRBV10-3
TGTGCCGCCACTAACACAGATACGCAGTATTTT
CAATNTDTQYF
>TRBJ2-5|NA|NA|TRBV18
TGTGCCAGCTCACCTCCCCCCGGGAACGGTGCGAGGACCCAGTACTTC
CASSPPPGNGARTQYF
>TRBJ1-1|NA|NA|TRBV2
TGTGCCAGCAGTGTGTGGGGGGGATACACTGAAGCTTTCTTT
CASSVWGGYTEAFF
>TRBJ2-3|NA|once|TRBV7-3
TGTGCCAGCGCAGCAAACACAGATACGCAGTATTTT
CASAANTDTQYF
>TRBJ1-3|NA|NA|TRBV7-2
TGTGCCAGCAGCTTAACAGGCCAGACCCGTATAGCTGGAAACACCATATATTTT
CASSLTGQTRIAGNTIYF
>TRBJ1-5|TRBD1|NA|TRBV18
TGTGCCAGCTCAAGGGACAGATATAGCAATCAGCCCCAGCATTTT
CASSRDRYSNQPQHF
>TRBJ2-7|TRBD1|NA|TRBV7-6
TGTGCCAGCAGCTTTGGACAGGGGACGTACGAGCAGTACTTC
CASSFGQGTYEQYF
>TRBJ1-1|TRBD1|NA|TRBV27
TGTGCCAGCAGTCCCAGGACAGGGGGCGCGAACACTGAAGCTTTCTTT
CASSPRTGGANTEAFF
>TRBJ1-2|NA|NA|TRBV29-1
TGCAGCGTTGAAGGGATAAACAGCCAACCCACGGGTGGCTACACCTTC
CSVEGINSQPTGGYTF
>TRBJ2-7|TRBD1|NA|TRBV23-1
TGCGCCAGCAGTCAACCTCCGGGACAGGGCTCCTCTTCCTACGAGCAGTACTTC
CASSQPPGQGSSSYEQYF
>TRBJ1-5|TRBD1|once|TRBV2
TGTGCCAGCAGCGGGACAGGGGCGACTCAGCCCCAGCATTTT
CASSGTGATQPQHF
>TRBJ1-1|NA|NA|TRBV6-1
TGTGCCAGCAGTGAACTCTGGGGGGGCACTGAAGCTTTCTTT
CASSELWGGTEAFF
>TRBJ1-1|NA|NA|TRBV5-1
TGCGCCAGCAGCTTGGGGGCGAACACTGAAGCTTTCTTT
CASSLGANTEAFF
>TRBJ1-2|TRBD1|NA|TRBV6-6
TGTGCCAGCAGTTACACCGAACAGGGGGCCTTTGGCTACACCTTC
CASSYTEQGAFGYTF
>TRBJ2-2|TRBD1|NA|TRBV15
TGTGCCACCAGCAGAGATCTAAGACAGGGGAACACCGGGGAGCTGTTTTTT
CATSRDLRQGNTGELFF
>TRBJ1-4|NA|NA|TRBV18
TGTGCCAGCTCCGTAGGGGTGTCACAAGAAAAACTGTTTTTT
CASSVGVSQEKLFF
>TRBJ1-1|NA|NA|TRBV2
TGTGCCAGCGGGCGTTCTATGAACACTGAAGCTTTCTTT
CASGRSMNTEAFF
>TRBJ1-1|TRBD1|NA|TRBV19
TGTGCCAGTAGCCCGATACAGGGGGTCACTGAAGCTTTCTTT
CASSPIQGVTEAFF
>TRBJ2-7|TRBD1|NA|TRBV19
TGTGCCAGTAGTAGGGGGACAGGGGGCCACGAGCAGTACTTC
CASSRGTGGHEQYF
>TRBJ2-7|TRBD2|NA|TRBV19
TGTGCCAGTAGTATCGGGGGGGAACCCTCCTACGAGCAGTACTTC
CASSIGGEPSYEQYF
>TRBJ1-1|NA|few|TRBV7-2
TGTGCCAGCAGCTTAGTCCCCAAGCATACTGAAGCTTTCTTT
CASSLVPKHTEAFF
>TRBJ1-1|NA|NA|TRBV6-5
TGTGCCAGCAGCCGCTACAGGGTGGATACTGAAGCTTTCTTT
CASSRYRVDTEAFF
>TRBJ1-6|NA|NA|TRBV7-9
TGTGCCAGCAGCCTGTCGGGGGGAGGTGGCTCACCCCTCCACTTT
CASSLSGGGGSPLHF
>TRBJ2-2|NA|NA|TRBV28
TGTGCCAGCAGTTCCCTAGGGGGAGTCGGGGAGCTGTTTTTT
CASSSLGGVGELFF
>TRBJ1-5|NA|few|TRBV2
TGTGCCAGCAACCAGGCCAGCTATAGCAATCAGCCCCAGCATTTT
CASNQASYSNQPQHF
>TRBJ1-5|NA|few|TRBV7-2
TGTGCCAGCAGCTTATGGGGGGCTGGCAATCAGCCCCAGCATTTT
CASSLWGAGNQPQHF
>TRBJ2-7|TRBD1|NA|TRBV19
TGTGCCAGTAGTGGGACAGGGGGCTACGAGCAGTACTTC
CASSGTGGYEQYF
>TRBJ2-3|NA|NA|TRBV11-3
TGTGCCAGCAGCTCGGGACCCCCCACAGATACGCAGTATTTT
CASSSGPPTDTQYF
>TRBJ2-2|NA|NA|TRBV11-2
TGTGCCAGCAGCTTAGTCGGGACACCGAACACCGGGGAGCTGTTTTTT
CASSLVGTPNTGELFF
>TRBJ1-1|NA|NA|TRBV14
TGTGCCAGCAGCCGCCCGGCAGTGAACACTGAAGCTTTCTTT
CASSRPAVNTEAFF
>TRBJ1-2|NA|NA|TRBV28
TGTGCCAGCAGTTTTCTGGGTGGCTACACCTTC
CASSFLGGYTF